The 32 T cell receptor beta chains below all came from one sample that was sequenced in a study of early T cells in non-severe SARS-CoV-2 infection. TCRdb ran MiXCR on the 5' RACE reads and lists one entry per CDR3 protein. Among tens of thousands of distinct CDR3 sequences listed, roughly 13% were seen once. The sequenced sample consisted of whole blood. These receptors came from an adult who was a healthcare worker with PCR-confirmed SARS-CoV-2 infection or an uninfected control (not recorded which).

There are many counts of this clonotype. The genes are TRBV3-1 and TRBJ2-1, with TRBD2 matching over 8 bases. The germline V gene encodes CDR1 LGHDT and CDR2 YNNKEL (reference sequence). V shed 4 bases, J shed 5 bases, and the junction held 10 bases outside the gene matches. CDR3 length equals 16 residues. The CDR3 is CASSLPSRGGNNEQFF. CDR3 nucleotides: TGTGCCAGCAGCCTCCCCTCTCGGGGGGGTAACAATGAGCAGTTCTTC.

This clonotype was detected many times. The V gene is TRBV7-2, the J gene TRBJ1-2; 7 nucleotides agree with TRBD1. V was pared by 5 bases and J by 1 base, with 7 bases of the junction left unmatched. The CDR3 sequence is 15 residues long. CDR1 SGHTA and CDR2 FQGNSA come from the germline V gene. This CDR3 is CASSIEGGLNYGYTF. The CDR3 region has the DNA TGTGCCAGCAGCATCGAAGGGGGCCTTAACTATGGCTACACCTTC.

The V and J genes are TRBV19 and TRBJ2-3, with TRBD1 identical over 8 bases. The junction had 11 bases not matched to a gene; V was cut back by 4 bases and J by 2 bases. The germline V gene encodes CDR1 LNHDA and CDR2 SQIVND (reference sequence). The CDR3 contains 17 residues. The CDR3 loop reads CASSKSGQAIYTDTQYF. CDR3 nucleotide sequence: TGTGCCAGTAGTAAATCGGGACAGGCGATCTACACAGATACGCAGTATTTT.

This clonotype was observed a handful of times. The chain uses TRBV20-1 and TRBJ1-1; no clear D gene. CDR1 is DFQATT and CDR2 is SNEGSKA in the germline V gene (reference sequence). Trimming shortened V by 1 base and J by 5 bases, and 8 bases separated the two germline ends. The CDR3 sequence is 12 residues long. CDR3 nucleotide sequence: TGCAGTGCTAGAGGCATCGGGACTGAAGCTTTCTTT. It encodes CSARGIGTEAFF.

The V and J genes are TRBV30 and TRBJ2-7; TRBD1 agrees at 10 bases. With V trimmed by 4 bases and J by 3 bases, 3 bases remained unmatched. The CDR3 runs to 13 residues. The germline V gene encodes CDR1 GTSNPN and CDR2 SVGIG (reference sequence). The CDR3 protein is CAWMGQGNYEQYF. For the CDR3, the DNA is TGTGCCTGGATGGGACAGGGGAACTACGAGCAGTACTTC. Drawing the rest from reference TRBV30 and TRBJ2-7, the complete variable domain is SQTIHQWPATLVQPVGSPLSLECTVEGTSNPNLYWYRQAAGRGLQLLFYSVGIGQISSEVPQNLSASRPQDRQFILSSKKLLLSDSGFYLCAWMGQGNYEQYFGPGTRLTVT.

The chain employs TRBV29-1 and TRBJ1-1; D remains unclear. Trimming cost V 0 bases and J 8 bases, with 10 bases left between them. Germline V gene data show CDR1 as SQVTM and CDR2 as ANQGSEA. The CDR3 contains 12 residues. CDR3 sequence (DNA): TGCAGCGTTGAAGAGGGCCCTCGGGAAGCTTTCTTT. Residues: CSVEEGPREAFF.

V gene TRBV7-8 combines with J gene TRBJ1-2; D gene ambiguous. This CDR3 comprises 14 residues. Germline CDR1 and CDR2: SGHVS and FQNEAQ. Trimming cost V 1 base and J 7 bases, with 13 bases left between them. The chain's CDR3 is CASSLERRSAGYTF. In nucleotides, the CDR3 is TGTGCCAGCAGCTTAGAGAGACGGTCAGCTGGCTACACCTTC.

The rearrangement links TRBV5-4 to TRBJ2-5, with D possibly called TRBD1 or TRBD2 (5 bases each). This CDR3 comprises 15 residues. Per germline, CDR1 SGHNT and CDR2 YYREEE (reference sequence). With 5 bases removed from V and 0 bases from J, the gap between germline ends came to 14 bases. The CDR3 loop is CASRRGPGNQETQYF. The CDR3 DNA sequence: TGTGCCAGCAGAAGGGGTCCCGGGAACCAAGAGACCCAGTACTTC.

The sample holds a few counts of this clonotype. The J gene is TRBJ1-1, the V gene TRBV3-1; 7 bases line up with TRBD1. The CDR3 has 14 residues. CDR1 is LGHDT, CDR2 YNNKEL, per germline (reference sequence). With V trimmed by 4 bases and J by 4 bases, 6 bases remained unmatched. CDR3 region: CASSRQGSITEAFF. Written as DNA, the CDR3 is TGTGCCAGCAGCCGACAGGGTTCGATCACTGAAGCTTTCTTT.

This chain uses TRBV4-1 with TRBJ1-1, with 10 bases that match TRBD1. V gave up 5 bases and J gave up 1 base; unmatched junction bases: 4. The germline V gene has CDR1 MGHRA and CDR2 YSYEKL. There are 15 residues in the CDR3. The CDR3 nucleotides are TGCGCCAGCAGCGACAGGGGGCCGACGAACACTGAAGCTTTCTTT. Translation gives CASSDRGPTNTEAFF.

This clonotype has a count of ten or more. The chain recombines TRBV11-2 with TRBJ2-3, with TRBD2 matching over 8 bases. The ends lost 3 bases at V and 8 bases at J; junction bases unmatched: 13. CDR3 size: 16 residues. The germline gives CDR1 SGHAT, CDR2 FQNNGV. The CDR3 DNA sequence: TGTGCCAGCAGCTTGATCGGCGGGGGGCCCCCCGGTACGCAGTATTTT. This gives the protein CASSLIGGGPPGTQYF.

This clonotype showed up just a few times. The chain joins TRBV3-1 to TRBJ2-3; TRBD2 matches 9 bases. The CDR3 contains 16 residues. Germline-derived CDR1 and CDR2 are LGHDT and YNNKEL (reference sequence). Unmatched junction bases numbered 4, after V lost 1 base and J lost 2 bases. In DNA form, the CDR3 reads TGTGCCAGCAGCCAAGGCGGGGGGGAGATCACAGATACGCAGTATTTT. It specifies CASSQGGGEITDTQYF.

V is TRBV9 and J is TRBJ1-1; 7 bases are a match to TRBD1. The CDR3 is 14 residues long. V was pared by 3 bases and J by 0 bases, with 2 bases of the junction left unmatched. Germline values: CDR1 SGDLS, CDR2 YYNGEE. CDR3 in DNA: TGTGCCAGCAGCGCCGGGACAGTGAACACTGAAGCTTTCTTT. This translates into CASSAGTVNTEAFF. The entire variable domain, with the rest obtained from reference TRBV9 and TRBJ1-1, is as follows: DSGVTQTPKHLITATGQRVTLRCSPRSGDLSVYWYQQSLDQGLQFLIQYYNGEERAKGNILERFSAQQFPDLHSELNLSSLELGDSALYFCASSAGTVNTEAFFGQGTRLTVV.

This clonotype occurred many times. The V gene is TRBV18, the J gene TRBJ1-2, with TRBD1 identical over 11 bases. The CDR3 has 16 residues. V was clipped by 1 base and J by 3 bases; unmatched bases: 4. CDR1 KGHSH and CDR2 LQKENI come from the germline V gene. CDR3 DNA: TGTGCCAGCTCACCACGGACAGGGGGCGCGGACTATGGCTACACCTTC. Protein product: CASSPRTGGADYGYTF.

This clonotype was seen a few times. The DNA for the CDR3 is TGCGCCAGCAGCCGCCGACAGGGGGCGATCCCAGATACGCAGTATTTT. It translates to CASSRRQGAIPDTQYF. The chain employs TRBV5-1 and TRBJ2-3; 10 bases align to TRBD1. V lost 4 bases, J lost 4 bases, and 9 bases stayed unmatched. CDR1 is SGHRS and CDR2 is YFSETQ in the germline V gene. The CDR3 contains 16 residues.

CDR3 nucleotides: TGTGCCAGCCTCAGCGGGGGATCAGATACGCAGTATTTT. This gives the protein CASLSGGSDTQYF. The chain recombines TRBV6-2 or TRBV6-3 with TRBJ2-3; 8 bases fit TRBD2. The CDR3 runs to 13 residues. Germline assignment: CDR1 MNHEY and CDR2 SVGEGT. With V trimmed by 8 bases and J by 4 bases, 5 bases remained unmatched.

The CDR3 protein is CASSLGAGSANEKLFF. The CDR3 DNA sequence: TGTGCCAGCAGCTTAGGGGCCGGGTCGGCTAATGAAAAACTGTTTTTT. This chain joins TRBV7-2 and TRBJ1-4; D remains ambiguous. This CDR3 has 16 amino acids. Trimming stripped 1 base from V and 3 bases from J, with 12 bases between. Germline V gene data show CDR1 as SGHTA and CDR2 as FQGNSA.

This clonotype was detected only a few times. The rearrangement links TRBV27 to TRBJ2-7; 10 bases agree with TRBD2. CDR3 length equals 16 residues. Germline CDR1 and CDR2: MNHEY and SMNVEV (reference sequence). The V segment lost 4 bases and the J segment 7 bases; nucleotides outside the gene matches: 13. CDR3 region: CASSSYVTSGELEQYF. The CDR3 DNA sequence: TGTGCCAGCAGTTCCTACGTAACTAGCGGGGAGCTGGAGCAGTACTTC.

This clonotype appeared many times. The chain couples TRBV5-6 to TRBJ1-2, with 7 positions matching TRBD1. This CDR3 has 16 amino acids. After removal of 2 bases from V and 4 bases from J, the junction contained 11 bases not matched to a gene. Germline V gives CDR1 SGHDT, CDR2 YYEEEE. DNA of the CDR3: TGTGCCAGCAGCTTAATAGGCGCAGGGGGATTCTATGGCTACACCTTC. The encoded protein is CASSLIGAGGFYGYTF. Full variable domain (outside the CDR3, taken from reference TRBV5-6 and TRBJ1-2): DAGVTQSPTHLIKTRGQQVTLRCSPKSGHDTVSWYQQALGQGPQFIFQYYEEEERQRGNFPDRFSGHQFPNYSSELNVNALLLGDSALYLCASSLIGAGGFYGYTFGSGTRLTVV.

In its sample, this clonotype was seen a few times. CDR3 amino acids: CSAPGTGASAGELFF. The DNA of the CDR3 is TGCAGTGCGCCCGGGACAGGGGCTTCTGCCGGGGAGCTGTTTTTT. V and J are TRBV20-1 and TRBJ2-2, with 10 bases that match TRBD1. V was pared by 6 bases and J by 6 bases, with 10 bases of the junction left unmatched. Germline CDR1 and CDR2: DFQATT and SNEGSKA (reference sequence). CDR3 length: 15 residues.

The rearrangement links TRBV10-1 to TRBJ2-1, with 13 bases aligning to TRBD2. Germline V gene sequence: CDR1 WNHNN, CDR2 SYGVQD (reference sequence). V shed 3 bases, J shed 6 bases, and the junction held 2 bases outside the gene matches. The CDR3 is 15 residues long. CDR3 protein: CASSDGTSGANEQFF. CDR3 sequence (DNA): TGCGCCAGCAGTGACGGGACTAGCGGGGCCAATGAGCAGTTCTTC.

The chain combines TRBV6-5 with TRBJ1-2; 9 nucleotides agree with TRBD1. J gave up 2 bases and V 1 base, and 5 bases lay outside the gene matches. From germline, CDR1 is MNHEY and CDR2 SVGAGI. This CDR3 contains 16 residues. CDR3 region: CASSYYRGRLNYGYTF. CDR3 nucleotide sequence: TGTGCCAGCAGTTACTACAGGGGGCGACTGAACTATGGCTACACCTTC.

The table lists this clonotype with many counts. The genes are TRBV5-1 and TRBJ1-1, with D perhaps TRBD1 (5 bases). The CDR3 contains 14 residues. Per the germline V gene, CDR1 is SGHRS and CDR2 is YFSETQ. Trimming cost V 5 bases and J 1 base, with 12 bases left between them. CDR3 protein: CASRRGSENTEAFF. CDR3 sequence (DNA): TGCGCCAGCAGGAGGGGCTCGGAGAACACTGAAGCTTTCTTT.

The chain employs TRBV6-5 and TRBJ1-5; D is unresolved. Per germline, CDR1 MNHEY and CDR2 SVGAGI. The CDR3 extends over 14 amino acids. V was cut by 4 bases and J by 5 bases, with 12 bases left in between. CDR3 bases: TGTGCCAGCAGTTCTCGGATGAGCGATCAGCCCCAGCATTTT. Protein sequence: CASSSRMSDQPQHF.

The gene calls are TRBV29-1 and TRBJ1-1; D uncertain. The CDR3 has 12 amino acids. Germline CDR1 SQVTM, CDR2 ANQGSEA. The ends were cut back, 0 bases at V and 10 bases at J, with 12 bases in the middle. This CDR3 reads CSVEDREAGAFF. CDR3 DNA sequence: TGCAGCGTTGAAGATCGGGAAGCCGGAGCTTTCTTT.

V gene TRBV5-1 combines with J gene TRBJ2-3, with D perhaps TRBD1 (5 bases). The CDR3 has 14 amino acids. CDR1 and CDR2 (germline): SGHRS, YFSETQ. Trimming took 0 bases from V and 4 from J, leaving 9 bases between them. CDR3 bases: TGCGCCAGCAGCTTGGATGCAGGGTCAGATACGCAGTATTTT. It is translated as CASSLDAGSDTQYF.

The V gene is TRBV7-8, the J gene TRBJ1-2; tentative D call: TRBD1 (5 bases). Germline V gene lookup returns CDR1 SGHVS and CDR2 FQNEAQ. V lost 1 base to trimming and J lost 0 bases, with 9 bases between them. This CDR3 has 15 amino acids. CDR3 sequence: CASSLVTGANYGYTF. CDR3 in DNA: TGTGCCAGCAGCTTAGTAACAGGAGCTAACTATGGCTACACCTTC.

The V gene is TRBV27, the J gene TRBJ1-6; no clear D. V was clipped by 2 bases and J by 7 bases, with 12 bases between them. The CDR3 has 15 amino acids. Germline V gene data show CDR1 as MNHEY and CDR2 as SMNVEV (reference sequence). CDR3 sequence (DNA): TGTGCCAGCAGTTTACAAGAGTCCCGAAATTCACCCCTCCACTTT. This gives the protein CASSLQESRNSPLHF.

This chain links TRBV19 with TRBJ2-7, with 9 bases identical to TRBD1. The J segment lost 3 bases and the V segment lost 4 bases, leaving 4 bases of the junction unmatched. The CDR3 consists of 14 residues. The germline gives CDR1 LNHDA, CDR2 SQIVND (reference sequence). The chain's CDR3 is CASSNTGGNYEQYF. CDR3 nucleotide sequence: TGTGCCAGTAGTAATACAGGGGGCAACTACGAGCAGTACTTC.

This clonotype was observed a handful of times. This chain links TRBV27 with TRBJ2-7, with 7 positions matching TRBD2. Germline trimming cut 3 bases from V and 1 base from J; bases unmatched to any gene: 3. The CDR3 consists of 14 residues. Germline loops: CDR1 MNHEY, CDR2 SMNVEV (reference sequence). The chain's CDR3 is CASSFRRESYEQYF. CDR3 nucleotide sequence: TGTGCCAGCAGTTTTCGGCGGGAGTCCTACGAGCAGTACTTC.

This clonotype appeared a few times. One end of the junction is discordant with germline, which a read error may explain. The CDR3 bases are TGTGCCAGCAGCCAAACAAGGACAGGGAGTTTGGTGTTC. Translating gives CASSQTRTGSLVF. This sequence joins TRBV3-1 and TRBJ2-7; 8 bases fit TRBD1. Germline assignment: CDR1 LGHDT and CDR2 YNNKEL (reference sequence). The CDR3 is 13 residues long.

The rearrangement joins TRBV2 to TRBJ2-1; 7 bases align to TRBD2. Germline V gene lookup returns CDR1 SNHLY and CDR2 FYNNEI. The CDR3 spans 14 residues. Trimming took 10 bases from V and 5 from J; bases not matched to a gene: 11. The CDR3: CANPGLTNNNEQFF. The CDR3, as DNA: TGTGCCAACCCGGGACTAACGAACAACAATGAGCAGTTCTTC. Combining the CDR3 with reference TRBV2 and TRBJ2-1 gives the whole variable domain EPEVTQTPSHQVTQMGQEVILRCVPISNHLYFYWYRQILGQKVEFLVSFYNNEISEKSEIFDDQFSVERPDGSNFTLKIRSTKLEDSAMYFCANPGLTNNNEQFFGPGTRLTVL.